These T cell receptor beta chains were read from a single sample in a study of T cells after yellow fever vaccination. TCRdb redid the calling of the 5' RACE reads with MiXCR, one entry per CDR3 protein. The sample contains approximately 250,000 distinct CDR3 sequences, roughly 6.2% of which appear only once. The material sequenced was CD4+ T cells sorted from PBMCs, taken on the day of the yellow fever booster vaccination. Every receptor here comes from a young man who received the YFV17D yellow fever vaccine. CDR3s include the opening cysteine and the closing phenylalanine or tryptophan. A D gene is named only where the DNA matches it firmly. The size field is filled for only some rows; it gives once, few, many or a size class.

abundance	v_gene	d_gene	j_gene	CDR3aa	CDR3nt
-	TRBV5-4	TRBD2	TRBJ2-5	CASTSRGGYQETQYF	TGTGCCAGCACCTCTCGCGGGGGGTACCAAGAGACCCAGTACTTC
-	TRBV6-1	TRBD2	TRBJ2-1	CASGLAGGNWYNEQFF	TGTGCCAGCGGACTAGCGGGAGGGAATTGGTACAATGAGCAGTTCTTC
many	TRBV5-1	-	TRBJ2-1	CASSLSTGTAYNEQFF	TGCGCCAGCAGCTTATCCACCGGGACCGCCTACAATGAGCAGTTCTTC
many	TRBV20-1	-	TRBJ2-1	CSARTYNEQFF	TGCAGTGCTCGGACCTACAATGAGCAGTTCTTC
few	TRBV4-2	TRBD2	TRBJ2-3	CASSQDSRLTSGRVTDTQYF	TGTGCCAGCAGCCAAGATTCCCGCCTTACTAGCGGGAGAGTCACAGATACGCAGTATTTT
many	TRBV3-1	-	TRBJ2-5	CASSQDLWAGETQYF	TGTGCCAGCAGCCAAGATCTCTGGGCAGGAGAGACCCAGTACTTC
many	TRBV6-5	-	TRBJ1-2	CASSIGPGGNYGYTF	TGTGCCAGCAGCATAGGACCGGGGGGAAATTATGGCTACACCTTC
-	TRBV29-1	TRBD1	TRBJ2-2	CSVESDRGFAGELFF	TGCAGCGTTGAGTCGGACAGGGGGTTTGCCGGGGAGCTGTTTTTT
-	TRBV4-3	TRBD2	TRBJ2-7	CASSQETRLAGEYEQYF	TGCGCCAGCAGCCAGGAAACCCGACTAGCGGGGGAATACGAGCAGTACTTC
-	TRBV24-1	TRBD2	TRBJ2-1	CATGTGGPSYNEQFF	TGTGCCACCGGAACGGGAGGGCCATCCTACAATGAGCAGTTCTTC
few	TRBV5-1	TRBD2	TRBJ2-3	CASSYPTTSGRTGTDTQYF	TGCGCCAGCAGCTACCCCACTACTAGCGGGAGGACGGGCACAGATACGCAGTATTTT
many	TRBV29-1	-	TRBJ2-7	CSVQLIRPYEQYF	TGCAGCGTTCAACTCATAAGGCCCTACGAGCAGTACTTC
many	TRBV20-1	-	TRBJ2-1	CSAVDDEQFF	TGCAGTGCTGTCGATGATGAGCAGTTCTTC
many	TRBV6-5	-	TRBJ1-4	CASSYNVATNEKLFF	TGTGCCAGCAGTTACAACGTGGCAACTAATGAAAAACTGTTTTTT
many	TRBV12-3/TRBV12-4	-	TRBJ2-6	CASTMRITGANVLTF	TGTGCCAGCACTATGCGGATAACTGGGGCCAACGTCCTGACTTTC
many	TRBV12-3/TRBV12-4	-	TRBJ2-7	CASSPGGYEQYF	TGTGCCAGCAGCCCCGGCGGCTACGAGCAGTACTTC
few	TRBV15	TRBD1	TRBJ1-5	CATSTGTENQPQHF	TGTGCCACCAGCACCGGGACAGAGAATCAGCCCCAGCATTTT
-	TRBV6-5	TRBD1	TRBJ1-2	CASSYSTGAVNYGYTF	TGTGCCAGCAGTTACTCGACAGGGGCTGTGAACTATGGCTACACCTTC
-	TRBV20-1	-	TRBJ1-4	CSARDGRDPRHEKLFF	TGCAGTGCTAGAGATGGCCGGGACCCTAGACATGAAAAACTGTTTTTT
-	TRBV20-1	-	TRBJ2-1	CSAARDSGSGYNEQFF	TGCAGTGCTGCCAGGGATTCGGGGTCCGGCTACAATGAGCAGTTCTTC
many	TRBV7-9	TRBD1	TRBJ2-7	CASSNAGTGGYEQYF	TGTGCCAGCAGCAACGCCGGGACAGGGGGCTACGAGCAGTACTTC
many	TRBV23-1	-	TRBJ2-2	CASSQSSQGGTGELFF	TGCGCCAGCAGTCAATCGTCACAGGGCGGCACCGGGGAGCTGTTTTTT
many	TRBV7-9	TRBD1	TRBJ2-5	CAILTGQGWETQYF	TGTGCCATACTGACCGGACAGGGATGGGAGACCCAGTACTTC
many	TRBV10-3	-	TRBJ2-3	CAISKSGQSTDTQYF	TGTGCCATCAGCAAAAGCGGACAAAGCACAGATACGCAGTATTTT
many	TRBV7-2	-	TRBJ2-1	CASSLAKNSYNEQFF	TGTGCCAGCAGCTTAGCCAAAAACTCCTACAATGAGCAGTTCTTC
-	TRBV28	-	TRBJ1-5	CATITGNNQPQHF	TGTGCCACCATTACAGGGAACAATCAGCCCCAGCATTTT
-	TRBV3-1	-	TRBJ2-1	CASSQVPGPYNEQFF	TGTGCCAGCAGCCAAGTCCCGGGGCCGTACAATGAGCAGTTCTTC
-	TRBV19	-	TRBJ2-5	CASKVSGVETQYF	TGTGCCAGTAAAGTTTCAGGCGTGGAGACCCAGTACTTC
-	TRBV18	-	TRBJ1-2	CASSPMGLEGYTF	TGTGCCAGCTCACCGATGGGGCTGGAGGGCTACACCTTC
many	TRBV7-2	TRBD1	TRBJ2-7	CASSPGTGRYEQYF	TGTGCCAGCAGCCCAGGGACAGGGCGGTACGAGCAGTACTTC
few	TRBV29-1	TRBD2	TRBJ2-2	CSVVGAGGSTGELFF	TGCAGCGTTGTAGGAGCGGGAGGTAGCACCGGGGAGCTGTTTTTT
many	TRBV20-1	-	TRBJ2-1	CSAEKKSSYNEQFF	TGCAGTGCCGAGAAAAAGAGCTCCTACAATGAGCAGTTCTTC
-	TRBV5-5	-	TRBJ2-1	CASSPAQGSYNERFF	TGTGCCAGCAGCCCGGCACAGGGATCCTACAATGAGCGGTTCTTC
many	TRBV5-1	TRBD2	TRBJ2-1	CASSSRTSGQGEQFF	TGCGCCAGCAGCTCCCGGACTAGCGGCCAAGGGGAGCAGTTCTTC
few	TRBV4-2	TRBD2	TRBJ2-7	CASSHSGTKYEQYF	TGTGCCAGCAGCCATTCCGGGACTAAGTACGAGCAGTACTTC
-	TRBV7-2	TRBD1	TRBJ2-7	CASSSSGTGGVEQYF	TGTGCCAGCAGCTCCTCCGGGACAGGGGGCGTCGAGCAGTACTTC
-	TRBV11-2	-	TRBJ2-7	CASRVPGHGYEQYF	TGTGCCAGCAGGGTACCGGGGCACGGCTACGAGCAGTACTTC
-	TRBV19	-	TRBJ2-5	CASSSPGLTETQYF	TGTGCCAGCTCTTCCCCAGGGCTGACAGAGACCCAGTACTTC
many	TRBV2	-	TRBJ2-1	CASTPWVPYNEQFF	TGTGCCAGCACTCCGTGGGTCCCGTACAATGAGCAGTTCTTC
-	TRBV20-1	-	TRBJ2-7	CSARDGFVEQYF	TGCAGTGCTAGAGATGGTTTCGTCGAGCAGTACTTC
few	TRBV10-3	-	TRBJ2-1	CAIRPGGGSGNEQFF	TGTGCCATCCGCCCCGGGGGCGGGAGTGGAAATGAGCAGTTCTTC
-	TRBV19	-	TRBJ1-6	CASSKGASSPLHF	TGTGCCAGTAGTAAAGGGGCTTCCTCACCCCTCCACTTT
-	TRBV5-1	-	TRBJ2-3	CASSQGTSSSTDTQYF	TGCGCCAGCAGCCAGGGGACAAGCTCTAGCACAGATACGCAGTATTTT
-	TRBV5-1	-	TRBJ2-7	CATKPTTATYEQYF	TGCGCCACCAAACCGACGACAGCTACCTACGAGCAGTACTTC
few	TRBV19	-	TRBJ2-3	CASSIGSGGYTDTQYF	TGTGCCAGTAGTATTGGGAGTGGCGGCTACACAGATACGCAGTATTTT
-	TRBV7-3	TRBD2	TRBJ2-7	CASSPRGAGAGGSYEQYF	TGTGCCAGCAGCCCAAGGGGAGCCGGGGCGGGAGGTAGCTACGAGCAGTACTTC
few	TRBV6-2/TRBV6-3	TRBD1	TRBJ2-1	CASSYSDRGREWGFGYNEQFF	TGTGCCAGCAGTTACTCGGACAGGGGGCGCGAATGGGGGTTCGGATACAATGAGCAGTTCTTC